The sequence of this T cell receptor (beta chain) was determined in a study of blood T cell repertoires in COVID-19. This CDR3 spans 13 amino acids. V shed 3 bases and J 4 bases; nucleotides not matched to a gene: 2. Germline assignment: CDR1 SQVTM and CDR2 ANQGSEA. Profiling relied on immunoSEQ multiplex PCR, and the TCRdb table lists in-frame clones only, not all of them. The sample comprises some 100,000 clones, 80% to 90% of which are singletons, and less than 3% rests with the top ten. The chain has TRBV29-1 and TRBJ2-3; 9 bases agree with TRBD2. The sequencing input was PBMCs or T cells enriched from blood (not recorded which). This clonotype was obtained from a woman aged 45-59 years who had recovered from COVID-19. CDR3 in amino acids: CSVEPSGADTQYF. The DNA of the CDR3 is TGCAGCGTTGAGCCTAGCGGGGCAGATACGCAGTATTTT.